The 32 T cell receptor beta chains given below trace back to one sample, sequenced in a study of vaccination and CD4 T cells after COVID-19. Oncomine TCR Beta short-read sequencing was applied to DNA from cultured CD4+ T cells. One entry per CDR3 protein, called by TCRdb with MiXCR from the PCR reads. The sample yields fewer than 15,000 distinct CDR3 sequences, approximately 54% seen once. No cognate antigen is known for these TCRs. Treatment described: roughly nine-day PBMC culture with coronavirus spike peptide pools or control peptides (ViraFEST assay). Sequencing was done on a sample of CD4+ T cells from blood, cultured in vitro. All receptors come from a human donor who had recovered from COVID-19.

This chain connects TRBV9 to TRBJ1-3; TRBD1 might be the D (6 bases). This CDR3 is built from 13 residues. V lost 4 bases, J lost 11 bases, and 16 bases lay in between. Germline-derived CDR1 and CDR2 are SGDLS and YYNGEE. The CDR3: CASSQFRQDPIYF. The CDR3 nucleotides are TGTGCCAGCAGCCAGTTTCGACAGGATCCCATATATTTT.

In its sample, this clonotype was seen a few times. This chain links TRBV11-3 with TRBJ1-2, with D possibly being TRBD1 (6 bases). This CDR3 is 14 amino acids long. Germline assignment: CDR1 SGHNT and CDR2 YENEEA. Trimming took 5 bases from V and 2 from J, leaving 12 bases between them. CDR3 bases: TGTGCCAGCAGCCCCAGGACAGTCAACTATGGCTACACCTTC. Amino acids: CASSPRTVNYGYTF.

V gene TRBV10-1 combines with J gene TRBJ2-3, with D possibly matching TRBD2 (10 bases). CDR1 and CDR2 from the germline V gene are WNHNN and SYGVQD (reference sequence). The CDR3 has 23 amino acids. The V end was cut by 11 bases, the J end by 5 bases, with 47 bases between. Written as DNA, the CDR3 is TGCGCCCCTAGGACTAGGGTACAGAGGACAGGGGCTAGCGGGAGACCCACGAAAGATACGCAGTATTTT. It specifies CAPRTRVQRTGASGRPTKDTQYF.

This sequence joins TRBV11-2 and TRBJ2-5; the match to TRBD2 covers 12 bases. The V gene's germline CDR1 is SGHAT and CDR2 FQNNGV. The CDR3 covers 15 residues. V lost 3 bases to trimming and J lost 5 bases; unmatched junction nucleotides: 4. CDR3 DNA sequence: TGTGCCAGCAGCTTGACTAGCGGGAGAGGGGAGACCCAGTACTTC. Translation gives CASSLTSGRGETQYF.

The genes are TRBV11-3 and TRBJ2-7, with TRBD1 matching 7 bases. The CDR3 runs 14 residues. V shed 4 bases and J 2 bases; nucleotides not matched to a gene: 5. Germline values: CDR1 SGHNT, CDR2 YENEEA. CDR3 DNA sequence: TGTGCCAGCAGCTCTAGGGGACAGACCTACGAGCAGTACTTC. It translates to CASSSRGQTYEQYF.

This chain uses TRBV19 with TRBJ2-2; the D is unclear. Trimming took off 4 bases at V and 1 base at J, with 4 bases between the two ends. Germline CDR1 LNHDA, CDR2 SQIVND (reference sequence). This CDR3 contains 13 residues. This chain's CDR3 is CASSTGNTGELFF. The CDR3 DNA reads as TGTGCCAGTAGTACAGGGAACACCGGGGAGCTGTTTTTT.

The V call is TRBV28, the J call TRBJ1-2, with a weak D call TRBD1 (5 bases). The V end was cut by 7 bases, the J end by 9 bases, with 21 bases between. Germline V gene sequence: CDR1 MDHEN, CDR2 SYDVKM. The CDR3 runs 14 residues. The CDR3 coding sequence is TGTGCCAGCACAGTGGGGGGTACGGGACTAAGCTACACCTTC. Residues: CASTVGGTGLSYTF.

The V gene is TRBV7-8, the J gene TRBJ2-7; D unclear. The ends were cut back, 1 base at V and 3 bases at J, with 16 bases in the middle. Germline V gene lookup returns CDR1 SGHVS and CDR2 FQNEAQ. CDR3 length: 16 amino acids. CDR3 sequence (DNA): TGTGCCAGCAGCTTAGTATCGGCATCGAGGAGCTACGAGCAGTACTTC. Its translation: CASSLVSASRSYEQYF.

The J gene is TRBJ2-7, the V gene TRBV11-2; 11 bases align to TRBD1. The CDR3 has 15 residues. Trimming took 5 bases from V and 6 from J; bases not matched to a gene: 9. Germline V gene sequence: CDR1 SGHAT, CDR2 FQNNGV. DNA of the CDR3: TGTGCCAGCAGCGCCTTGGACAGGGGGCCAAGCGAGCAGTACTTC. Translation: CASSALDRGPSEQYF.

J is TRBJ2-1 and V is TRBV20-1; D not certain. CDR3 length equals 17 residues. Germline loops: CDR1 DFQATT, CDR2 SNEGSKA (reference sequence). With 1 base removed from V and 1 base from J, the gap between germline ends came to 17 bases. CDR3 sequence reads: CSARGNALGGSYNEQFF. CDR3 nucleotides: TGCAGTGCTAGAGGGAACGCCCTGGGCGGATCCTACAATGAGCAGTTCTTC.

The sample holds a few counts of this clonotype. The chain's CDR3 is CATSDRALNTGELFF. The CDR3 nucleotides read TGTGCCACCAGTGATAGGGCCCTGAACACCGGGGAGCTGTTTTTT. The chain is built from TRBV24-1 and TRBJ2-2; no definite D call. V was cut by 3 bases and J by 1 base, with 8 bases left in between. CDR1 KGHDR and CDR2 SFDVKD come from the germline V gene. The CDR3 has 15 amino acids.

V and J are TRBV20-1 and TRBJ1-2, with D unclear. V shed 2 bases and J shed 7 bases, with 5 bases lying between them. There are 10 residues in the CDR3. CDR1 and CDR2 from the germline V gene are DFQATT and SNEGSKA (reference sequence). The DNA of the CDR3 is TGCAGTGCTAGAATGAGTGGCTACACCTTC. It is translated as CSARMSGYTF.

This clonotype showed up just a few times. The rearrangement joins TRBV20-1 to TRBJ1-4, with unresolved D. CDR3 length: 15 residues. Trimming took 6 bases from V and 0 from J, leaving 14 bases between them. The germline V gene has CDR1 DFQATT and CDR2 SNEGSKA (reference sequence). The CDR3 spells CSAIDHDSTNEKLFF. CDR3 in DNA: TGCAGTGCCATAGATCACGACTCAACTAATGAAAAACTGTTTTTT.

The genes are TRBV29-1 and TRBJ2-5, with D perhaps assigned TRBD1 or TRBD2 (5 bases each). CDR3 length: 12 residues. The V gene lost 5 bases and the J gene lost 3 bases, with 10 bases spanning the gap. Germline CDR1 is SQVTM and CDR2 is ANQGSEA. CDR3: CSVLGVEETQYF. As DNA, the CDR3 is TGCAGCGTTTTGGGGGTGGAAGAGACCCAGTACTTC.

The gene calls are TRBV24-1 and TRBJ2-1; D unclear. Trimming pared 4 bases from V and 4 bases from J, leaving 13 bases between. The CDR3 totals 15 residues. The V gene's germline CDR1 is KGHDR and CDR2 SFDVKD. This CDR3 reads CATSDTSILYNEQFF. As DNA, the CDR3 is TGTGCCACCAGTGACACTTCTATCCTGTACAATGAGCAGTTCTTC.

The chain combines TRBV6-5 with TRBJ1-1; D is perhaps TRBD1 (5 bases). There are 15 residues in the CDR3. V lost 0 bases to trimming and J lost 3 bases, with 11 bases between them. Germline loops: CDR1 MNHEY, CDR2 SVGAGI. CDR3 coding DNA: TGTGCCAGCAGTTACTCGTTCGGGGGGGACACTGAAGCTTTCTTT. Encoded protein: CASSYSFGGDTEAFF.

There are a few counts of this clonotype. V is TRBV28 and J is TRBJ1-5; 9 bases agree with TRBD1. Germline V CDR1 and CDR2: MDHEN, SYDVKM. After removal of 7 bases from V and 0 bases from J, the junction contained 10 bases not matched to a gene. The CDR3 runs to 17 residues. For the CDR3, the DNA is TGTGCCAGCAAAGGGACAGGGTTACCATTTAGCAATCAGCCCCAGCATTTT. Protein: CASKGTGLPFSNQPQHF.

The V gene is TRBV28, the J gene TRBJ2-1; 12 bases line up with TRBD2. There are 13 residues in the CDR3. J was trimmed by 9 bases and V by 10 bases; bases with no gene match: 7. Looked up from germline, CDR1 is MDHEN and CDR2 is SYDVKM. In DNA, the CDR3 is TGTGCCATCCGAGCTAGCGGGAGGGGTGAGCAGTTCTTC. Translating gives CAIRASGRGEQFF.

The chain uses TRBV27 and TRBJ1-6, with TRBD1 as a possible D gene (6 bases). The CDR3 contains 16 residues. Germline loops: CDR1 MNHEY, CDR2 SMNVEV (reference sequence). The germline V and J ends were trimmed by 5 bases and 4 bases, with 15 bases remaining between them. The CDR3 loop reads CASSGDNRAYNSPLHF. Written as DNA, the CDR3 is TGTGCCAGCAGTGGGGACAACAGGGCGTATAATTCACCCCTCCACTTT.

This clonotype was observed a handful of times. V gene TRBV6-2 or TRBV6-3 combines with J gene TRBJ1-5; 7 bases are a match to TRBD1. V was clipped by 0 bases and J by 1 base; unmatched bases: 12. Germline lookup yields CDR1 MNHEY and CDR2 SVGEGT. The CDR3 sequence is 19 residues long. CDR3 DNA sequence: TGTGCCAGCAGTTACTCGATAGTATCCGCGGACAGGAGCAATCAGCCCCAGCATTTT. Translated, it gives CASSYSIVSADRSNQPQHF.

The chain links TRBV29-1 to TRBJ1-1; tentative D call: TRBD1 (5 bases). V was trimmed by 4 bases and J by 1 base, leaving 10 bases between them. The CDR3 length is 13 residues. CDR1 SQVTM and CDR2 ANQGSEA come from the germline V gene. Here the CDR3 DNA reads TGCAGCGTTGTCGGGGACGGGAACACTGAAGCTTTCTTT. It yields the protein CSVVGDGNTEAFF.

This clonotype was seen a few times. The rearrangement joins TRBV7-9 to TRBJ1-2; maybe TRBD1 (5 bases). Deletions cut 5 bases from V and 8 bases from J, with 12 bases between. Germline V gene lookup returns CDR1 SEHNR and CDR2 FQNEAQ (reference sequence). The CDR3 covers 12 residues. The CDR3 sequence is CASSPTGPGYTF. CDR3 DNA sequence: TGTGCCAGCAGCCCTACGGGACCAGGCTACACCTTC. Combining the CDR3 with reference TRBV7-9 and TRBJ1-2 gives the whole variable domain DTGVSQNPRHKITKRGQNVTFRCDPISEHNRLYWYRQTLGQGPEFLTYFQNEAQLEKSRLLSDRFSAERPKGSFSTLEIQRTEQGDSAMYLCASSPTGPGYTFGSGTRLTVV.

This clonotype turned up a few times. The chain employs TRBV3-1 and TRBJ1-5, with D perhaps matching TRBD1 (5 bases). CDR3 size: 15 residues. Between the trimmed V and J ends, which lost 6 bases and 4 bases, there was a span of 16 bases. The germline CDR1 and CDR2 sequences are LGHDT and YNNKEL (reference sequence). CDR3 loop: CASSPRWGGNQPQHF. The CDR3 nucleotides are TGTGCCAGCAGTCCACGATGGGGGGGAAATCAGCCCCAGCATTTT.

This clonotype has a handful of counts. This chain joins TRBV11-2 and TRBJ2-3; D tentatively reads TRBD1 or TRBD2 (5 bases each). There are 15 residues in the CDR3. V was pared by 5 bases and J by 2 bases, with 14 bases between. CDR1 SGHAT and CDR2 FQNNGV come from the germline V gene. The CDR3 here is CASSPMGPLTDTQYF. CDR3 in DNA: TGTGCCAGCAGCCCTATGGGACCCCTCACAGATACGCAGTATTTT.

This rearrangement joins TRBV28 to TRBJ1-2; possible D gene TRBD1, 5 bases. The CDR3 totals 12 residues. Per the germline V gene, CDR1 is MDHEN and CDR2 is SYDVKM. Trimming shortened V by 4 bases and J by 12 bases, and 15 bases separated the two germline ends. CDR3 sequence: CASSWGGRGHTF. CDR3 nucleotide sequence: TGTGCCAGCAGTTGGGGGGGGAGGGGTCACACCTTC.

The chain couples TRBV12-3 or TRBV12-4 to TRBJ1-2; possibly TRBD1 for D (6 bases). The germline V and J ends were trimmed by 2 bases and 3 bases, with 10 bases remaining between them. This CDR3 comprises 14 residues. CDR3 region: CASSLRAGDYGYTF. DNA of the CDR3: TGTGCCAGCAGTTTAAGGGCAGGGGACTATGGCTACACCTTC.

This clonotype was picked up a small number of times. V usage is TRBV7-6 and J usage is TRBJ2-3; no reliable D call. Germline CDR1 and CDR2: SGHVS and FNYEAQ. V lost 4 bases and J 4 bases, leaving 6 bases between the germline ends. This CDR3 is built from 12 residues. CDR3 bases: TGTGCCAGCAGCTCCCGGGCAGATACGCAGTATTTT. Amino acids: CASSSRADTQYF.

V is TRBV19 and J is TRBJ1-5; possibly TRBD1 for D (5 bases). The CDR3 is 16 amino acids. Between the trimmed V and J ends, which lost 6 bases and 4 bases, there was a span of 19 bases. The V gene's germline CDR1 is LNHDA and CDR2 SQIVND (reference sequence). As DNA, the CDR3 is TGTGCCAGTAGCTCGATCAATAGGGGACTAAATCAGCCCCAGCATTTT. Translating it yields CASSSINRGLNQPQHF.

The V call is TRBV3-1, the J call TRBJ1-6, with TRBD1 identical over 9 bases. J was trimmed by 9 bases and V by 1 base; bases with no gene match: 4. This CDR3 has 15 amino acids. CDR1 and CDR2 (germline): LGHDT, YNNKEL (reference sequence). The CDR3 DNA sequence: TGTGCCAGCAGCCAAGCTACAGGGGGCACTTCACCCCTCCACTTT. Its translation is CASSQATGGTSPLHF.

This chain joins TRBV5-1 and TRBJ2-3, with TRBD2 matching 7 bases. Germline trimming cut 4 bases from V and 6 bases from J; bases unmatched to any gene: 17. There are 17 residues in the CDR3. Per germline, CDR1 SGHRS and CDR2 YFSETQ. The CDR3 loop is CASSLSGLDPYQDTQYF. The DNA for the CDR3 is TGCGCCAGCAGCCTTTCCGGACTAGACCCTTATCAGGATACGCAGTATTTT.

J is TRBJ1-6 and V is TRBV15; TRBD1 might be the D (5 bases). CDR3 length: 15 amino acids. From germline, CDR1 is LNHNV and CDR2 YYDKDF (reference sequence). The V gene lost 0 bases and the J gene lost 5 bases, with 8 bases spanning the gap. The CDR3 is CATSREQANNSPLHF. CDR3 coding DNA: TGTGCCACCAGCAGAGAACAGGCAAATAATTCACCCCTCCACTTT.

This clonotype came up a few times. The chain joins TRBV12-3 or TRBV12-4 to TRBJ1-2; TRBD1 matches 9 bases. The CDR3 has 17 amino acids. Unmatched junction bases numbered 15, after V lost 2 bases and J lost 8 bases. The chain's CDR3 is CASSLQALRTGEGGYTF. CDR3 DNA sequence: TGTGCCAGCAGTTTACAGGCACTACGGACAGGGGAAGGCGGCTACACCTTC.